The rows below give T cell receptor beta chains drawn from one sample of a study of neurological immune-mediated disorders. TCRdb used MiXCR to reprocess the 5' RACE reads, holding one entry per CDR3 protein. The table lists 130,000 or so distinct CDR3 sequences, roughly 3.4% of them singletons. The sample consisted of PBMCs. The receptors originated from a woman younger than 45 with multiple sclerosis. Both conserved end residues are part of each CDR3. D genes are given only for firm matches. Some rows have no size entry. The others give once, few or many, or a class for an expanded clone.

v_gene	d_gene	j_gene	abundance	CDR3aa	CDR3nt
TRBV14	-	TRBJ2-7	many	CASSLRQIPYEQYF	TGTGCCAGCAGCCTTAGACAGATACCCTACGAGCAGTACTTC
TRBV12-3/TRBV12-4	TRBD1	TRBJ2-5	many	CASSFGMTGGQETQYF	TGTGCCAGCAGTTTTGGGATGACAGGGGGCCAAGAGACCCAGTACTTC
TRBV29-1	-	TRBJ1-2	many	CSAQGSDGYTF	TGCAGCGCCCAGGGTTCTGATGGCTACACCTTC
TRBV6-2/TRBV6-3	TRBD1	TRBJ2-3	many	CASTGGTQYF	TGTGCCAGTACAGGGGGGACGCAGTATTTT
TRBV15	-	TRBJ1-5	many	CATSRAKAINQPQHF	TGTGCCACCAGCAGAGCCAAAGCGATCAATCAGCCCCAGCATTTT
TRBV20-1	-	TRBJ1-2	many	CSASDTSDVNYGYTF	TGCAGTGCTAGCGATACAAGTGACGTGAACTATGGCTACACCTTC
TRBV9	-	TRBJ2-1	-	CASSVEGRSYNEQFF	TGTGCCAGCAGCGTAGAGGGTAGGTCCTACAATGAGCAGTTCTTC
TRBV12-3/TRBV12-4	-	TRBJ1-5	many	CASSLGPGQPQHF	TGTGCCAGCAGTTTGGGTCCGGGTCAGCCCCAGCATTTT
TRBV20-1	-	TRBJ1-1	medium-sized	CSAPPGGPGEAFF	TGCAGTGCCCCCCCGGGGGGGCCTGGTGAAGCTTTCTTT
TRBV19	-	TRBJ2-7	many	CASGMDTSYEQYF	TGTGCCAGTGGCATGGACACATCCTACGAGCAGTACTTC
TRBV20-1	TRBD1	TRBJ2-1	many	CSAHHRDRPYNEQFF	TGCAGTGCCCACCACCGGGACAGGCCCTACAATGAGCAGTTCTTC
TRBV30	TRBD2	TRBJ2-3	many	CAWSVLAGSRDTQYF	TGTGCCTGGAGTGTACTAGCGGGATCGAGAGATACGCAGTATTTT
TRBV20-1	TRBD2	TRBJ2-2	many	CSASRGIAGDTGELFF	TGCAGTGCTAGTAGGGGAATAGCGGGGGACACCGGGGAGCTGTTTTTT
TRBV20-1	TRBD2	TRBJ2-3	many	CSATTSDAGDTQYF	TGCAGTGCTACGACTAGCGATGCTGGAGATACGCAGTATTTT
TRBV12-3/TRBV12-4	-	TRBJ2-4	many	CASSLGRRGAKNIQYF	TGTGCCAGCAGTTTAGGCCGTCGGGGAGCCAAAAACATTCAGTACTTC
TRBV27	-	TRBJ1-1	many	CASSFVRETEAFF	TGTGCCAGCAGTTTTGTCAGAGAGACTGAAGCTTTCTTT
TRBV6-1	TRBD1	TRBJ2-2	many	CASRTGQGQDTGELFF	TGTGCCAGCAGGACGGGACAGGGGCAGGACACCGGGGAGCTGTTTTTT
TRBV9	-	TRBJ1-2	many	CASSVASGRPYGYTF	TGTGCCAGCAGCGTAGCTTCAGGACGGCCCTATGGCTACACCTTC
TRBV7-9	TRBD1	TRBJ1-1	-	CASSSGQGKEAFF	TGTGCCAGCAGCTCGGGACAGGGAAAAGAAGCTTTCTTT
TRBV7-2	-	TRBJ2-1	many	CASSLDRFFYNEQFF	TGTGCCAGCAGCTTAGACAGGTTCTTCTACAATGAGCAGTTCTTC
TRBV6-1	TRBD1	TRBJ2-7	many	CASSGDRGGEQYF	TGTGCCAGCTCGGGAGACAGGGGAGGCGAGCAGTACTTC
TRBV5-1	TRBD1	TRBJ2-7	-	CASSFSGPGQEDF	TGCGCCAGCAGCTTTTCCGGACCGGGACAGGAGGACTTC
TRBV7-2	TRBD1	TRBJ1-1	many	CASSSQGGLSEAFF	TGTGCCAGCAGCTCTCAGGGGGGGTTATCTGAAGCTTTCTTT
TRBV7-2	-	TRBJ1-5	many	CASSPGLGRNQPQHF	TGTGCCAGCAGCCCCGGGCTCGGTCGGAATCAGCCCCAGCATTTT